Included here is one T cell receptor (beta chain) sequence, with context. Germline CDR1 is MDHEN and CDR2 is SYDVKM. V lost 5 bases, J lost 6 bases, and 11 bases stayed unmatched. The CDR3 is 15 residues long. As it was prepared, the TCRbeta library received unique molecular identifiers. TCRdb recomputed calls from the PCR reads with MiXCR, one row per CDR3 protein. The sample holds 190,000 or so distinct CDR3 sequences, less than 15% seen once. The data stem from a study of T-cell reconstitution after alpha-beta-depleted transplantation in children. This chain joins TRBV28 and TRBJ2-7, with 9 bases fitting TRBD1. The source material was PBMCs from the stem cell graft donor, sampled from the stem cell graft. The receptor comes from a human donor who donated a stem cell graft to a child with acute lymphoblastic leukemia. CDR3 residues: CASSLPGQGNREQYF. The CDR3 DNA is TGTGCCAGCAGTCTCCCGGGACAGGGTAATCGCGAGCAGTACTTC.